These 6 T cell receptor beta chains came from one sample sequenced in a study of blood T cells in healthy people across ages (dated by TCRdb to the mid-2010s). Receptor libraries were prepared by 5' RACE. Instrument used: Illumina HiSeq 2500. A second about 7 to 12 cycle PCR used a sample-barcoded 5' primer and a J-beta primer mix. TCRdb passed the public sequencing reads through fastp at Q25 and MiXCR, retaining productive beta sequences. Rows merge per CDR3 protein into single entries with the most common DNA and genes. The sample table contains 1.6 million or so distinct CDR3 sequences; only one count was recorded for roughly 30% of them. Of the sample, 10% to 12% is held by the ten largest clones. The sequencing input was blood. The receptors derive from a woman aged 25 to 39 in good health.

The chain joins TRBV7-2 to TRBJ2-1, with no clear D. Germline CDR1 is SGHTA and CDR2 is FQGNSA. V was shortened by 5 bases and J by 8 bases, with 25 bases between the two germline ends. The CDR3 runs to 17 residues. DNA of the CDR3: TGTGCCAGCAGCCTACACATCCCCGGGTCCCGAGGAGATGAGCAGTTCTTC. Translated: CASSLHIPGSRGDEQFF.

This clonotype was detected a few times. CDR3 protein: CASSLPGGRSLISYEQYF. The CDR3 DNA is TGTGCCAGCAGCTTACCGGGGGGTCGCTCCCTTATATCCTACGAGCAGTACTTC. The J gene is TRBJ2-7, the V gene TRBV7-3; 7 bases agree with TRBD2. The CDR3 is 18 amino acids. Unmatched junction bases numbered 14, after V lost 2 bases and J lost 1 base. CDR1 is SGHTA and CDR2 is FQGTGA in the germline V gene.

The chain joins TRBV5-1 to TRBJ2-1, with D maybe TRBD1 (6 bases). Trimming took off 4 bases at V and 8 bases at J, with 19 bases between the two ends. In germline, CDR1 is SGHRS, CDR2 YFSETQ. The CDR3 contains 15 residues. The CDR3, as DNA: TGCGCCAGCAGCGCCAGGGGAGACAGTTTCGATGAGCAGTTCTTC. This codes for CASSARGDSFDEQFF.

The J gene is TRBJ2-1, the V gene TRBV18; perhaps TRBD1 as D (6 bases). The DNA end is more similar to TRBJ2-7, so the J call may be wrong. The germline V gene has CDR1 KGHSH and CDR2 LQKENI. This CDR3 region has 13 residues. The CDR3 here is CASSPGQYNEQYF. The CDR3 DNA reads as TGTGCCAGCTCACCCGGACAGTACAATGAGCAGTACTTC.

The table lists this clonotype with a few counts. CDR3 protein: CASSVGAQGEKLFF. The CDR3 DNA sequence: TGTGCCAGCAGCGTGGGGGCCCAGGGTGAAAAACTGTTTTTT. The V gene is TRBV7-9, the J gene TRBJ1-4, with D possibly matching TRBD1 (6 bases). Germline CDR1 is SEHNR and CDR2 is FQNEAQ (reference sequence). Trimming removed 5 bases at V and 7 bases at J, with 14 bases between. This CDR3 has 14 residues.

This clonotype has a handful of counts. The J gene is TRBJ2-7, the V gene TRBV5-6; D assignment may be TRBD1 or TRBD2 (5 bases each). With 4 bases removed from V and 2 bases from J, the gap between germline ends came to 16 bases. Per germline, CDR1 SGHDT and CDR2 YYEEEE. CDR3 size: 15 residues. CDR3 loop: CASSLPGTEAYEQYF. The CDR3 region has the DNA TGTGCCAGCAGCCTGCCCGGGACGGAAGCCTACGAGCAGTACTTC.